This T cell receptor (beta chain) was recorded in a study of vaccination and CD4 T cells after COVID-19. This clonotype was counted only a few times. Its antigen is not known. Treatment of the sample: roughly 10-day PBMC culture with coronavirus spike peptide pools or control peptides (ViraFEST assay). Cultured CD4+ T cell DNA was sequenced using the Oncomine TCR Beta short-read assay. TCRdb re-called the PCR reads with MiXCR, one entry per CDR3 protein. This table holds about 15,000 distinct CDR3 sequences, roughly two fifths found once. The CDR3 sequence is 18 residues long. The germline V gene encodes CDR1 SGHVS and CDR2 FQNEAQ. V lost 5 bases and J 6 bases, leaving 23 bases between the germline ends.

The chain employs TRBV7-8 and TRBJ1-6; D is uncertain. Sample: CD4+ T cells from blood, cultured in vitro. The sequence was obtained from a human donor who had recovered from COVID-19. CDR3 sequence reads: CASSPPLGLRSLNSPLHF. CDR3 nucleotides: TGTGCCAGCAGCCCACCTTTGGGGTTGAGATCCCTTAATTCACCCCTCCACTTT.